The 15 T cell receptor beta chains below come from one sample, sequenced in a study of blood T cell repertoires in COVID-19. TCRdb's copy holds only in-frame clones and misses some; the assay was immunoSEQ multiplex PCR. In the table there are around 290,000 clones, approximately 89% of which are singletons. Sequencing used PBMCs or T cells enriched from blood (not recorded which). The receptors shown here come from a woman aged 18-35 years who had recovered from COVID-19.

The V gene is TRBV11-3, the J gene TRBJ2-1, with 10 bases aligning to TRBD2. With V trimmed by 2 bases and J by 4 bases, 8 bases remained unmatched. The length of the CDR3 is 17 residues. Germline V lookup: CDR1 SGHNT, CDR2 YENEEA. In nucleotides, the CDR3 is TGTGCCAGCAGCTTACCGCCTTGGACTAGCGGATACAATGAGCAGTTCTTC. Its translation is CASSLPPWTSGYNEQFF.

A note on this clone: At one of its ends the junction is not consistent with the germline gene, which may arise from a read error. The chain has TRBV27 and TRBJ1-4; the match to TRBD1 covers 9 bases. The CDR3 covers 13 residues. The germline gives CDR1 MNHEY, CDR2 SMNVEV (reference sequence). The CDR3 DNA reads as TGTGCCAGCAGTTTGTTCTGGCGGGACAGGGTGGTCTTT. Protein sequence: CASSLFWRDRVVF.

This clone turned up a few times. DNA of the CDR3: TGCAGCGGCAGGGACAGGCCGATGAACACTGAAGCTTTCTTT. This gives the protein CSGRDRPMNTEAFF. The V call is TRBV29-1, the J call TRBJ1-1; 8 bases are shared with TRBD1. Trimming at V came to 7 bases and at J to 0 bases, leaving 7 bases not matched to a gene. The germline CDR1 and CDR2 sequences are SQVTM and ANQGSEA. The CDR3 consists of 14 residues.

The CDR3 sequence is CASSSWEGGSLTSSYEQYF. The CDR3 DNA reads TGTGCCAGCAGCTCATGGGAAGGGGGATCCCTCACCAGCTCCTACGAGCAGTACTTC. This rearrangement joins TRBV7-9 to TRBJ2-7; maybe TRBD1 (6 bases). Trimming left V 4 bases short and J 0 bases short, with 25 bases between. Germline CDR1 is SEHNR and CDR2 is FQNEAQ (reference sequence). This CDR3 region has 19 residues.

The CDR3 DNA reads TGTGCCAGTAGGAAAGACGCGGCCTCCTATGGCTACACCTTC. Translation gives CASRKDAASYGYTF. This chain connects TRBV19 to TRBJ1-2; D unresolved. V shed 6 bases and J shed 4 bases, with 15 bases lying between them. The CDR3 contains 14 residues. Germline values: CDR1 LNHDA, CDR2 SQIVND (reference sequence).

This chain connects TRBV19 to TRBJ2-1, with 10 bases fitting TRBD2. Unmatched junction bases numbered 7, after V lost 6 bases and J lost 5 bases. Germline loops: CDR1 LNHDA, CDR2 SQIVND (reference sequence). This CDR3 is built from 15 residues. CDR3 coding DNA: TGTGCCAGTAGAAGGGTAACTAGCGGGGACAATGAGCAGTTCTTC. Translation gives CASRRVTSGDNEQFF.

This clone was picked up a small number of times. This chain uses TRBV5-4 with TRBJ2-7; D remains unclear. The CDR3 has 15 residues. Between the trimmed V and J ends, which lost 4 bases and 5 bases, there was a span of 19 bases. From germline, CDR1 is SGHNT and CDR2 YYREEE (reference sequence). The CDR3 loop reads CASSIIGGLSHEQYF. As DNA, the CDR3 is TGTGCCAGCAGCATCATAGGTGGGCTCTCACACGAGCAGTACTTC.

The chain has TRBV3-1 (or the pseudogene TRBV3-2) and TRBJ2-2; a weak D match, TRBD1 (5 bases). Trimming removed 1 base at V and 2 bases at J, with 11 bases between. The germline gives CDR1 LGHDT, CDR2 YNNKEL (reference sequence). CDR3 length: 16 amino acids. CDR3: CASSQVRDRNTGELFF. CDR3 DNA: TGTGCCAGCAGCCAAGTACGAGACAGAAACACCGGGGAGCTGTTTTTT.

This clone came up once. This sequence joins TRBV28 and TRBJ1-5, with a weak D call TRBD1 (6 bases). Trimming took off 3 bases at V and 1 base at J, with 19 bases between the two ends. The CDR3 totals 18 residues. CDR1 MDHEN and CDR2 SYDVKM come from the germline V gene. CDR3 protein: CASSFPLEGQRSNQPQHF. CDR3 nucleotide sequence: TGTGCCAGCAGTTTCCCCCTGGAAGGACAGCGAAGCAATCAGCCCCAGCATTTT.

The chain recombines TRBV4-2 with TRBJ2-2, with 9 bases identical to TRBD1. J gave up 1 base and V 4 bases, and 13 bases lay outside the gene matches. CDR3 length: 19 amino acids. Germline CDR1 and CDR2: LGHNA and YNFKEQ. The CDR3, as DNA: TGTGCCAGCAGCCCGCGTAGAGGGGGACAGGGAGGGAACACCGGGGAGCTGTTTTTT. Translated, it gives CASSPRRGGQGGNTGELFF.

This clone was seen repeatedly, ten times or more. This chain links TRBV10-3 with TRBJ2-1; possibly TRBD1 for D (7 bases). This CDR3 spans 15 amino acids. The germline V gene encodes CDR1 ENHRY and CDR2 SYGVKD. Trimming took off 4 bases at V and 6 bases at J, with 16 bases between the two ends. CDR3 nucleotides: TGTGCCATCAGTGGACCGGGACAGCGGGCCAATGAGCAGTTCTTC. It is translated as CAISGPGQRANEQFF.

V usage is TRBV30 and J usage is TRBJ1-5; 7 nucleotides line up with TRBD1. The CDR3 has 15 residues. Unmatched junction bases numbered 6, after V lost 1 base and J lost 3 bases. Per the germline V gene, CDR1 is GTSNPN and CDR2 is SVGIG (reference sequence). The CDR3 sequence is CAWSAGTVTNQPQHF. DNA for the CDR3: TGTGCCTGGAGTGCTGGGACAGTTACCAATCAGCCCCAGCATTTT.

The chain couples TRBV20-1 to TRBJ1-1; 9 bases are a match to TRBD1. This CDR3 has 13 amino acids. The germline CDR1 and CDR2 sequences are DFQATT and SNEGSKA (reference sequence). Losses at the gene ends were 3 bases for V and 6 bases for J; bases not matched to a gene: 5. CDR3 in amino acids: CSASPGQGPEAFF. In DNA, the CDR3 is TGCAGTGCTAGTCCGGGACAGGGTCCTGAAGCTTTCTTT.

The CDR3 spells CAGRSRTGLNTEAFF. The CDR3 region has the DNA TGTGCCGGACGTTCGAGGACAGGTTTAAACACTGAAGCTTTCTTT. V and J are TRBV2 and TRBJ1-1; 7 positions match TRBD1. Germline V gives CDR1 SNHLY, CDR2 FYNNEI. V gave up 11 bases and J gave up 2 bases; unmatched junction bases: 14. This CDR3 comprises 15 residues.

The J gene is TRBJ1-5, the V gene TRBV6-6; 10 nucleotides line up with TRBD1. J gave up 4 bases and V 5 bases, and 11 bases lay outside the gene matches. CDR1 is MNHNY, CDR2 SVGAGI, per germline (reference sequence). The CDR3 has 17 amino acids. CDR3 sequence: CASSPTVPGQGNQPQHF. CDR3 bases: TGTGCCAGCAGTCCAACTGTCCCGGGACAGGGGAATCAGCCCCAGCATTTT.